This TCR beta chain originates from a study of prognosis after radiotherapy for stage I lung cancer. Study background: Over twelve of the patients were found to have newly diagnosed primary stage I lung tumors, and 4 or 5 were living with oligometastatic NSCLC after surgical resection of the primary tumor. Study findings and constraints: After stereotactic body radiation therapy, unique TCR clone counts dropped from a median of 10,088 to 6,861.

This clonotype was recorded at least ten times. Antigen: not known. Researchers used two-round multiplex PCR to amplify TCR beta CDR3 starting from genomic DNA. It was primers specific to each TRBV and TRBJ gene that first-round PCR used. Each CDR3 protein gets one entry after TCRdb re-called the multiplex PCR reads with MiXCR. Of around 30,000 distinct CDR3 sequences listed, around 31% were seen once; the top ten hold about an eighth. Looked up from germline, CDR1 is MGHRA and CDR2 is YSYEKL. Trimming left V 4 bases short and J 7 bases short, with 14 bases between. The CDR3 consists of 14 residues. The chain joins TRBV4-1 to TRBJ2-1; D might be TRBD1 (6 bases). The TCR comes from a donor aged 50 or older with non-small cell lung cancer. The input for sequencing was PBMCs, taken before or after stereotactic body radiation therapy (not recorded which). CDR3 bases: TGCGCCAGCAGCCGGGCAGGGGAAAGGAATGAGCAGTTCTTC. Translating gives CASSRAGERNEQFF.